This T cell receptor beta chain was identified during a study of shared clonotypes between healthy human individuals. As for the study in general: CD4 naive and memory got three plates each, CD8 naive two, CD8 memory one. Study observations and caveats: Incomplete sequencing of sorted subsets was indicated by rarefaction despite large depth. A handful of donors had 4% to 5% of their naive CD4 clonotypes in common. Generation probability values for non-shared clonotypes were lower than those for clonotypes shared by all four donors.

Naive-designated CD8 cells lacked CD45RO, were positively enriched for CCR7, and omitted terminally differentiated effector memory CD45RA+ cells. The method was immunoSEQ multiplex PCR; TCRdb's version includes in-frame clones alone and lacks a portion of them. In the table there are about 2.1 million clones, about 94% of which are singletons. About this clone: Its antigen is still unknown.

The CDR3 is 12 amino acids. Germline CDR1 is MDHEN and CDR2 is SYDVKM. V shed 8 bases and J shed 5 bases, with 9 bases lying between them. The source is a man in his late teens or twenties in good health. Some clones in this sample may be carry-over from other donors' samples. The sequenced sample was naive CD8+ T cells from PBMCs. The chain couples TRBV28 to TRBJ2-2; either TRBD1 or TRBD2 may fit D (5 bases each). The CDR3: CASGWGTGELFF. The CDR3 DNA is TGTGCCAGCGGATGGGGGACCGGGGAGCTGTTTTTT. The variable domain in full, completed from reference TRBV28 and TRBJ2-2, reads DVKVTQSSRYLVKRTGEKVFLECVQDMDHENMFWYRQDPGLGLRLIYFSYDVKMKEKGDIPEGYSVSREKKERFSLILESASTNQTSMYLCASGWGTGELFFGEGSRLTVL.